Below are 18 T cell receptor beta chains sequenced from a single sample in a study of vaccination and CD4 T cells after COVID-19. Treatment indicated: 10-day PBMC culture with coronavirus spike peptide pools or control peptides (ViraFEST assay). Sequencing of DNA taken from cultured CD4+ T cells relied on the Oncomine TCR Beta short-read assay. Via MiXCR, TCRdb re-called the PCR reads, giving one row per CDR3 protein. Seen here are roughly 8,300 distinct CDR3 sequences, 61% observed once, and the top ten hold more than 15%. For these TCRs, the target antigens are not known. The sample consisted of cultured CD4+ T cells from blood, taken after SARS-CoV-2 vaccination. These receptors came from a human donor with COVID-19.

The chain carries TRBV10-3 and TRBJ2-1; 11 bases are a match to TRBD2. This CDR3 is built from 15 residues. V lost 6 bases, J lost 9 bases, and 10 bases stayed unmatched. In germline, CDR1 is ENHRY, CDR2 SYGVKD. CDR3 sequence: CAIRPSGGPGSEQFF. DNA for the CDR3: TGTGCCATCAGGCCTAGCGGGGGGCCGGGTAGTGAGCAGTTCTTC.

V and J are TRBV7-8 and TRBJ1-6; 7 bases align to TRBD1. The CDR3 loop spans 14 amino acids. From germline, CDR1 is SGHVS and CDR2 FQNEAQ. V shed 5 bases, J shed 7 bases, and the junction held 5 bases outside the gene matches. CDR3 protein: CASSMGQTNSPLHF. The CDR3, as DNA: TGTGCCAGCAGCATGGGACAGACAAATTCACCCCTCCACTTT.

This chain joins TRBV6-5 and TRBJ2-5; D call uncertain. Germline CDR1 reads MNHEY; CDR2 reads SVGAGI. CDR3 size: 13 residues. With 2 bases removed from V and 1 base from J, the gap between germline ends came to 5 bases. CDR3 amino acids: CASSYGVQETQYF. DNA for the CDR3: TGTGCCAGCAGTTACGGGGTCCAAGAGACCCAGTACTTC.

The chain links TRBV19 to TRBJ1-2; 7 nucleotides match TRBD1. J was trimmed by 4 bases and V by 11 bases; bases with no gene match: 10. CDR3 length: 13 residues. Per the germline V gene, CDR1 is LNHDA and CDR2 is SQIVND (reference sequence). CDR3 nucleotides: TGTGCCGCATCTCCGGGACAGTTCTATGGCTACACCTTC. Amino acid sequence: CAASPGQFYGYTF.

The chain couples TRBV6-5 to TRBJ2-7, with a tentative D call TRBD2 (7 bases). Germline values: CDR1 MNHEY, CDR2 SVGAGI. CDR3 size: 15 residues. Trimming took off 2 bases at V and 4 bases at J, with 15 bases between the two ends. CDR3 loop: CASSYGGGGKYEQYF. CDR3 nucleotide sequence: TGTGCCAGCAGTTACGGGGGAGGGGGTAAGTACGAGCAGTACTTC.

CDR3 sequence: CASSLGQGLGNTIYF. CDR3 DNA: TGTGCCAGCTCACTTGGACAGGGTCTCGGAAACACCATATATTTT. This sequence joins TRBV18 and TRBJ1-3, with TRBD1 identical over 8 bases. The ends lost 4 bases at V and 4 bases at J; junction bases unmatched: 6. Germline V gene sequence: CDR1 KGHSH, CDR2 LQKENI. The CDR3 totals 15 residues. Filled out from reference TRBV18 and TRBJ1-3, the complete variable domain reads NAGVMQNPRHLVRRRGQEARLRCSPMKGHSHVYWYRQLPEEGLKFMVYLQKENIIDESGMPKERFSAEFPKEGPSILRIQQVVRGDSAAYFCASSLGQGLGNTIYFGEGSWLTVV.

This clonotype came up a few times. The V call is TRBV6-1, the J call TRBJ1-5; 11 bases line up with TRBD1. The CDR3 is 15 residues long. Germline CDR1 reads MNHNS; CDR2 reads SASEGT. V shed 8 bases and J 5 bases; nucleotides not matched to a gene: 8. The CDR3 loop reads CASEFGTGGDQPQHF. The DNA of the CDR3 is TGTGCCAGCGAATTCGGGACAGGGGGAGATCAGCCCCAGCATTTT.

The chain carries TRBV28 and TRBJ2-5; D gene ambiguous. Trimming took off 5 bases at V and 4 bases at J, with 14 bases between the two ends. This CDR3 has 14 amino acids. Germline assignment: CDR1 MDHEN and CDR2 SYDVKM. CDR3 region: CASSPAQVRETQYF. The DNA of the CDR3 is TGTGCCAGCAGTCCGGCTCAGGTGAGAGAGACCCAGTACTTC.

This chain connects TRBV11-2 to TRBJ1-6; 7 positions match TRBD1. The junction had 17 bases not matched to a gene; V was cut back by 5 bases and J by 10 bases. In germline, CDR1 is SGHAT, CDR2 FQNNGV. There are 17 residues in the CDR3. The CDR3 spells CASSPIDRVSWGSPLHF. The DNA of the CDR3 is TGTGCCAGCAGCCCTATCGACAGGGTTTCTTGGGGGTCACCCCTCCACTTT.

The rearrangement links TRBV10-3 to TRBJ1-5; 8 nucleotides agree with TRBD1. CDR3 length equals 13 residues. Germline CDR1 and CDR2: ENHRY and SYGVKD. J lost 5 bases, V lost 6 bases, and 3 bases had no gene match. The CDR3 DNA follows: TGTGCCATCAGGCAGGGGGCGGATCAGCCCCAGCATTTT. Protein: CAIRQGADQPQHF.

The chain joins TRBV25-1 to TRBJ1-2; a possible D gene is TRBD1 (5 bases). The CDR3 has 14 amino acids. Trimming removed 1 base from V and 7 bases from J, with 13 bases in between. Germline-derived CDR1 and CDR2 are MGHDK and SYGVNS. CDR3 residues: CASSELEQGRGYTF. CDR3 coding DNA: TGTGCCAGCAGTGAATTGGAGCAGGGCCGTGGCTACACCTTC.

The V call is TRBV23-1, the J call TRBJ1-6; D not resolved. TRBV23-1 is treated as an ORF (open reading frame) with a function not yet certain. The CDR3 is 21 residues long. The V end was cut by 1 base, the J end by 7 bases, with 29 bases between. The CDR3 spells CASSQYSRRTLRKTFNSPLHF. The DNA of the CDR3 is TGCGCCAGCAGTCAATACTCGAGACGGACTTTACGGAAGACCTTCAATTCACCCCTCCACTTT.

Points on this clonotype: This may stem from a read error, because a much larger clone lies one nucleotide away. The J gene is TRBJ1-5, the V gene TRBV25-1; TRBD1 aligns across 7 bases. Germline V CDR1 and CDR2: MGHDK, SYGVNS. There are 14 residues in the CDR3. CDR3 sequence (DNA): TGTGCCAGCAGTACACAGGGGCTCAATCGGCCCCAGCATTTT. Translation: CASSTQGLNRPQHF.

V and J are TRBV12-3 or TRBV12-4 and TRBJ1-3, with D uncertain. V lost 9 bases to trimming and J lost 2 bases, with 8 bases between them. The CDR3 runs to 12 residues. The CDR3 sequence: CASEGAGNTIYF. The CDR3 DNA follows: TGTGCCAGTGAGGGAGCTGGAAACACCATATATTTT.

This clonotype was observed a handful of times. J is TRBJ2-3 and V is TRBV4-3; 11 bases line up with TRBD2. Losses at the gene ends were 2 bases for V and 3 bases for J; bases not matched to a gene: 4. Germline CDR1 LGHNA, CDR2 YSLEER. The CDR3 totals 16 residues. CDR3 region: CASSQIAGGMTDTQYF. CDR3 nucleotides: TGCGCCAGCAGCCAAATAGCGGGGGGGATGACAGATACGCAGTATTTT.

The rearrangement joins TRBV4-1 to TRBJ1-5, with 12 bases identical to TRBD1. The germline gives CDR1 MGHRA, CDR2 YSYEKL. This CDR3 spans 17 amino acids. V shed 0 bases, J shed 6 bases, and the junction held 6 bases outside the gene matches. In DNA, the CDR3 is TGCGCCAGCAGCCAAGATAGGGGACAGGGGGCGTTTCAGCCCCAGCATTTT. Its translation is CASSQDRGQGAFQPQHF.

The CDR3 region is CASSLDPGPNQPQHF. The CDR3 nucleotides are TGTGCCAGCAGCTTAGATCCAGGCCCCAATCAGCCCCAGCATTTT. The rearrangement links TRBV7-2 to TRBJ1-5; no clear D gene. Germline CDR1 and CDR2: SGHTA and FQGNSA. V lost 1 base to trimming and J lost 3 bases, with 10 bases between them. The CDR3 sequence is 15 residues long. Variable domain in full (rest from reference TRBV7-2 and TRBJ1-5): GAGVSQSPSNKVTEKGKDVELRCDPISGHTALYWYRQSLGQGLEFLIYFQGNSAPDKSGLPSDRFSAERTGGSVSTLTIQRTQQEDSAVYLCASSLDPGPNQPQHFGDGTRLSIL.

The chain couples TRBV6-2 or TRBV6-3 to TRBJ1-2; no clear D gene. CDR1 is MNHEY and CDR2 is SVGEGT in the germline V gene. V lost 7 bases and J lost 3, with 12 bases in between. CDR3 size: 13 residues. CDR3 region: CASTDREDYGYTF. Here the CDR3 DNA reads TGTGCCAGCACAGATCGAGAGGACTATGGCTACACCTTC.